Below are 31 T cell receptor beta chains sequenced from a single sample in a study of T cell responses to AZD1222 COVID-19 vaccine. This table comes from immunoSEQ multiplex PCR, and its TCRdb copy is limited to in-frame clones, with some not included. This repertoire shows more than 150,000 clones, less than 95% found once; its top ten account for about 4.2%. Sample: peripheral blood, taken on day 0 of AZD1222 vaccination. The receptor source for this set is an adult in good health.

The chain joins TRBV4-3 to TRBJ2-1; 8 bases match TRBD1. CDR1 LGHNA and CDR2 YSLEER come from the germline V gene. This CDR3 contains 15 residues. J lost 7 bases, V lost 4 bases, and 9 bases had no gene match. CDR3 protein: CASSPHRDRLNEQFF. CDR3 DNA sequence: TGCGCCAGCAGCCCTCACCGGGACAGGTTGAATGAGCAGTTCTTC.

The gene calls are TRBV28 and TRBJ1-1; the match to TRBD1 covers 8 bases. J was trimmed by 10 bases and V by 9 bases; bases with no gene match: 10. Looked up from germline, CDR1 is MDHEN and CDR2 is SYDVKM. The length of the CDR3 is 12 residues. The CDR3 nucleotides read TGTGCCAGTCTGACAGGGGCAGAAGTAGCTTTCTTT. As protein: CASLTGAEVAFF. Using reference TRBV28 and TRBJ1-1 for the parts outside the CDR3, the full variable domain is DVKVTQSSRYLVKRTGEKVFLECVQDMDHENMFWYRQDPGLGLRLIYFSYDVKMKEKGDIPEGYSVSREKKERFSLILESASTNQTSMYLCASLTGAEVAFFGQGTRLTVV.

V is TRBV10-2 and J is TRBJ1-1; TRBD1 is a possible D gene (5 bases). The germline CDR1 and CDR2 sequences are WSHSY and SAAADI. Trimming took off 6 bases at V and 4 bases at J, with 15 bases between the two ends. The CDR3 is 14 amino acids. The CDR3 DNA reads TGCGCCAGCAGCGCCGACAGTAGCCGCACTGAAGCTTTCTTT. This gives the protein CASSADSSRTEAFF.

V is TRBV10-3 and J is TRBJ2-3; D remains ambiguous. The CDR3 is made up of 15 amino acids. The germline V and J ends were trimmed by 0 bases and 5 bases, with 12 bases remaining between them. CDR1 and CDR2 (germline): ENHRY, SYGVKD. CDR3: CAISESVGVLDTQYF. In DNA form, the CDR3 reads TGTGCCATCAGTGAGTCGGTGGGCGTCCTAGATACGCAGTATTTT.

This chain uses TRBV5-4 with TRBJ2-7, with 11 nucleotides matching TRBD2. After removal of 3 bases from V and 5 bases from J, the junction contained 10 bases not matched to a gene. CDR3 length: 16 residues. Germline loops: CDR1 SGHNT, CDR2 YYREEE (reference sequence). The CDR3 bases are TGTGCCAGCAGCTACCCCTTTAGCGGGAGGGCCAACGAGCAGTACTTC. Its translation: CASSYPFSGRANEQYF.

CDR3 loop: CASSSPSRTGLNYGYTF. Here the CDR3 DNA reads TGTGCCAGCAGCTCCCCATCTAGGACGGGGCTTAACTATGGCTACACCTTC. The V gene is TRBV7-2, the J gene TRBJ1-2, with D perhaps TRBD1 (5 bases). Germline CDR1 is SGHTA and CDR2 is FQGNSA. With 4 bases removed from V and 1 base from J, the gap between germline ends came to 19 bases. The CDR3 totals 17 residues.

V gene TRBV27 combines with J gene TRBJ2-1; the D gene could be TRBD1 or TRBD2 (5 bases each). V lost 5 bases, J lost 10 bases, and 21 bases lay in between. In germline, CDR1 is MNHEY, CDR2 SMNVEV (reference sequence). The CDR3 is 15 residues long. The CDR3 sequence is CASSPTTSPRDEQFF. The DNA for the CDR3 is TGTGCCAGCAGTCCAACAACCTCACCCAGGGACGAGCAGTTCTTC.

This clone was seen once. The chain recombines TRBV18 with TRBJ1-2, with a weak D call TRBD1 (5 bases). This CDR3 is built from 16 residues. Trimming pared 2 bases from V and 2 bases from J, leaving 15 bases between. CDR1 is KGHSH, CDR2 LQKENI, per germline. DNA for the CDR3: TGTGCCAGCTCACCAAATTCGGGGACGGTGAACTATGGCTACACCTTC. As protein: CASSPNSGTVNYGYTF. Full variable domain (remainder filled in from reference TRBV18 and TRBJ1-2): NAGVMQNPRHLVRRRGQEARLRCSPMKGHSHVYWYRQLPEEGLKFMVYLQKENIIDESGMPKERFSAEFPKEGPSILRIQQVVRGDSAAYFCASSPNSGTVNYGYTFGSGTRLTVV.

This sequence joins TRBV6-6 and TRBJ2-4; possibly TRBD1 for D (6 bases). Germline V CDR1 and CDR2: MNHNY, SVGAGI (reference sequence). V gave up 6 bases and J gave up 9 bases, with 21 bases separating them. This CDR3 comprises 15 residues. The CDR3: CASSALDRLGAIQYF. In DNA form, the CDR3 reads TGTGCCAGCAGCGCTCTAGACAGGCTAGGGGCCATTCAGTACTTC.

This clone was recorded once. This chain uses TRBV14 with TRBJ2-1, with a weak D call TRBD2 (5 bases). Germline CDR1 SGHDN, CDR2 FVKESK. The CDR3 contains 16 residues. V was trimmed by 4 bases and J by 8 bases, leaving 21 bases between them. This CDR3 is CASSLTLGRFMDEQFF. Here the CDR3 DNA reads TGTGCCAGCAGCCTAACACTAGGAAGGTTTATGGATGAGCAGTTCTTC. Looking up the rest from reference TRBV14 and TRBJ2-1 gives the full variable domain: EAGVTQFPSHSVIEKGQTVTLRCDPISGHDNLYWYRRVMGKEIKFLLHFVKESKQDESGMPNNRFLAERTGGTYSTLKVQPAELEDSGVYFCASSLTLGRFMDEQFFGPGTRLTVL.

The V and J genes are TRBV24-1 and TRBJ1-4; D remains unclear. Germline V gene data show CDR1 as KGHDR and CDR2 as SFDVKD. The length of the CDR3 is 13 residues. Trimming removed 5 bases from V and 6 bases from J, with 9 bases in between. The CDR3 loop reads CATSGGRDEKLFF. Written as DNA, the CDR3 is TGTGCCACCAGTGGCGGAAGGGATGAAAAACTGTTTTTT.

J is TRBJ1-6 and V is TRBV6-5, with 9 nucleotides matching TRBD1. This CDR3 comprises 15 residues. Unmatched junction bases numbered 10, after V lost 6 bases and J lost 10 bases. Per germline, CDR1 MNHEY and CDR2 SVGAGI. CDR3 protein: CASSSGQGLQSPLHF. The CDR3 DNA reads as TGTGCCAGCAGCTCCGGACAGGGGCTACAATCACCCCTCCACTTT.

CDR3 sequence: CASSVGALGNTEAFF. CDR3 nucleotides: TGCGCCAGCAGCGTCGGTGCCCTAGGGAACACTGAAGCTTTCTTT. The chain has TRBV5-1 and TRBJ1-1; D gene uncertain. V was pared by 4 bases and J by 1 base, with 14 bases between. CDR3 size: 15 residues. The germline gives CDR1 SGHRS, CDR2 YFSETQ.

The chain uses TRBV25-1 and TRBJ1-1, with 9 bases lining up with TRBD1. Germline CDR1 reads MGHDK; CDR2 reads SYGVNS. The CDR3 is 14 amino acids. Trimming took 6 bases from V and 4 from J; bases not matched to a gene: 6. CDR3 sequence: CASRGTGSGTEAFF. The DNA for the CDR3 is TGTGCCAGCAGGGGGACAGGGTCGGGCACTGAAGCTTTCTTT.

The gene calls are TRBV2 and TRBJ1-4; 8 nucleotides line up with TRBD1. The CDR3 runs to 15 residues. Germline V gene lookup returns CDR1 SNHLY and CDR2 FYNNEI. The trim removed 9 bases at V and 0 bases at J, leaving 6 bases unmatched. The CDR3 coding sequence is TGTGCCAGTACGACAGGGGCGCCAACTAATGAAAAACTGTTTTTT. Amino acids: CASTTGAPTNEKLFF.

The chain links TRBV6-2 or TRBV6-3 to TRBJ1-1; D unclear. There are 14 residues in the CDR3. Germline CDR1 MNHEY, CDR2 SVGEGT. Trimming cost V 2 bases and J 7 bases, with 14 bases left between them. CDR3 residues: CASSYQVRFGEAFF. The CDR3 region has the DNA TGTGCCAGCAGTTACCAAGTACGCTTTGGTGAAGCTTTCTTT.

The chain uses TRBV18 and TRBJ1-1; TRBD1 might be the D (5 bases). Germline-derived CDR1 and CDR2 are KGHSH and LQKENI. CDR3 length equals 18 residues. The V end was cut by 3 bases, the J end by 3 bases, with 23 bases between. CDR3 DNA: TGTGCCAGCTCACCTATCTTAGCTTGGGCAGGGCGCTACACTGAAGCTTTCTTT. Translating it yields CASSPILAWAGRYTEAFF.

The chain joins TRBV6-2 or TRBV6-3 to TRBJ2-1; no definite D call. Germline V gives CDR1 MNHEY, CDR2 SVGEGT. V was trimmed by 2 bases and J by 0 bases, leaving 8 bases between them. CDR3 length: 15 residues. In DNA, the CDR3 is TGTGCCAGCAGTTACGGCAGGAGCTCCTACAATGAGCAGTTCTTC. This gives the protein CASSYGRSSYNEQFF.

The rearrangement links TRBV19 to TRBJ2-7; 11 nucleotides match TRBD2. This CDR3 contains 14 residues. Germline lookup yields CDR1 LNHDA and CDR2 SQIVND (reference sequence). The J segment lost 5 bases and the V segment lost 3 bases, leaving 3 bases of the junction unmatched. The CDR3 region is CASSILAGGHEQYF. CDR3 bases: TGTGCCAGTAGTATTCTAGCGGGAGGACACGAGCAGTACTTC.

The V and J genes are TRBV6-5 and TRBJ2-1, with TRBD2 identical over 10 bases. The CDR3 is made up of 13 amino acids. V dropped 8 bases and J dropped 7; count of bases not matched to a gene: 5. CDR1 MNHEY and CDR2 SVGAGI come from the germline V gene. The chain's CDR3 is CASLAGVLNEQFF. For the CDR3, the DNA is TGTGCCAGCCTAGCGGGAGTTTTGAATGAGCAGTTCTTC.

The chain combines TRBV28 with TRBJ2-3; TRBD2 aligns across 8 bases. Trimming took 3 bases from V and 4 from J; bases not matched to a gene: 3. This CDR3 is 14 amino acids long. CDR1 is MDHEN and CDR2 is SYDVKM in the germline V gene. The CDR3 DNA reads as TGTGCCAGCAGTTTTAGCGGGAATGCAGATACGCAGTATTTT. It is translated as CASSFSGNADTQYF.

The rearrangement uses TRBV5-1 and TRBJ2-3; 11 positions agree with TRBD2. This CDR3 has 15 residues. J gave up 4 bases and V 2 bases, and 3 bases lay outside the gene matches. CDR1 and CDR2 from the germline V gene are SGHRS and YFSETQ. The CDR3 loop reads CASSLLAGAADTQYF. CDR3 sequence (DNA): TGCGCCAGCAGCTTACTAGCGGGAGCGGCAGATACGCAGTATTTT.

The rearrangement links TRBV28 to TRBJ1-1; 9 bases align to TRBD1. The V segment lost 6 bases and the J segment 3 bases; nucleotides outside the gene matches: 5. This CDR3 comprises 14 residues. Germline V gene data show CDR1 as MDHEN and CDR2 as SYDVKM. The CDR3 loop is CASRAQGAYTEAFF. DNA for the CDR3: TGTGCCAGCAGGGCACAGGGGGCCTACACTGAAGCTTTCTTT.

CDR3 sequence (DNA): TGTGCCATCAGTGGACAGGGGGGAAATCAGCCCCAGCATTTT. Translation gives CAISGQGGNQPQHF. The chain is built from TRBV10-3 and TRBJ1-5; 9 positions match TRBD1. V trimming: 4 bases; J trimming: 4 bases; junction bases outside the gene matches: 2. Germline V gene lookup returns CDR1 ENHRY and CDR2 SYGVKD. The CDR3 runs to 14 residues.

The genes are TRBV18 and TRBJ1-1; tentatively, D is TRBD1 (5 bases). Trimming took off 6 bases at V and 5 bases at J, with 16 bases between the two ends. Germline CDR1 KGHSH, CDR2 LQKENI. This CDR3 region has 14 residues. The CDR3 region is CASSHLSGVTEAFF. In DNA, the CDR3 is TGTGCCAGCTCTCATCTCTCGGGGGTAACTGAAGCTTTCTTT.

The genes are TRBV2 and TRBJ1-1; 7 nucleotides line up with TRBD1. The CDR3 loop spans 13 amino acids. The germline V gene encodes CDR1 SNHLY and CDR2 FYNNEI. The V segment lost 0 bases and the J segment 8 bases; nucleotides outside the gene matches: 3. The CDR3 coding sequence is TGTGCCAGCAGTGAAGCAAGGGGGCAGGAAGCTTTCTTT. It specifies CASSEARGQEAFF.

The chain couples TRBV2 to TRBJ1-5; D is unclear. V lost 5 bases, J lost 3 bases, and 8 bases lay in between. The germline CDR1 and CDR2 sequences are SNHLY and FYNNEI. This CDR3 is 13 amino acids long. The CDR3 DNA reads TGTGCCAGCAGTAAGGAAAACAATCAGCCCCAGCATTTT. It specifies CASSKENNQPQHF.

The V gene is TRBV7-9, the J gene TRBJ1-2, with D possibly matching TRBD1 (5 bases). Germline values: CDR1 SEHNR, CDR2 FQNEAQ (reference sequence). The CDR3 sequence is 16 residues long. With 5 bases removed from V and 4 bases from J, the gap between germline ends came to 20 bases. The CDR3 DNA follows: TGTGCCAGCAGCCCAGGGATAGAGCCTAAAGGCTATGGCTACACCTTC. Amino acid sequence: CASSPGIEPKGYGYTF.

The rearrangement links TRBV7-9 to TRBJ1-1, with D perhaps TRBD1 (6 bases). The CDR3 consists of 15 residues. Deletions cut 5 bases from V and 4 bases from J, with 17 bases between. CDR1 SEHNR and CDR2 FQNEAQ come from the germline V gene (reference sequence). CDR3 bases: TGTGCCAGCAGCCGTCCAACAGGGCTTGCCACTGAAGCTTTCTTT. It encodes CASSRPTGLATEAFF.

CDR3 residues: CASGPGDTSDYGYTF. The DNA of the CDR3 is TGTGCCAGCGGTCCAGGGGACACTTCGGATTATGGCTACACCTTC. The chain is built from TRBV6-5 and TRBJ1-2, with D possibly matching TRBD1 (6 bases). V lost 8 bases, J lost 5 bases, and 21 bases lay in between. Germline values: CDR1 MNHEY, CDR2 SVGAGI. The CDR3 contains 15 residues.

This chain uses TRBV4-2 with TRBJ2-5; tentatively, D is TRBD2 (6 bases). V lost 0 bases to trimming and J lost 4 bases, with 9 bases between them. This CDR3 has 14 amino acids. The germline CDR1 and CDR2 sequences are LGHNA and YNFKEQ. CDR3: CASSQDGGGETQYF. The CDR3 coding sequence is TGTGCCAGCAGCCAAGATGGGGGAGGAGAGACCCAGTACTTC.